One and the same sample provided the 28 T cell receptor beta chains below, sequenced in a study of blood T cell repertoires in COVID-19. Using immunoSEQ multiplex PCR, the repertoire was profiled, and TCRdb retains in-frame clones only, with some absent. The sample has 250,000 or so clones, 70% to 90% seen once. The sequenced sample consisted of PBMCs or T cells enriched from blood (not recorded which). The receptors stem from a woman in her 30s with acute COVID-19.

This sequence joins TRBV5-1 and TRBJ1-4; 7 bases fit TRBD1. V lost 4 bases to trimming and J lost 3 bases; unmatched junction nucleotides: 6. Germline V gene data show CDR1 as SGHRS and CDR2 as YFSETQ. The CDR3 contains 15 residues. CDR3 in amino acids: CASSPHRGANEKLFF. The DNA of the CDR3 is TGCGCCAGCAGCCCCCACAGGGGCGCTAATGAAAAACTGTTTTTT.

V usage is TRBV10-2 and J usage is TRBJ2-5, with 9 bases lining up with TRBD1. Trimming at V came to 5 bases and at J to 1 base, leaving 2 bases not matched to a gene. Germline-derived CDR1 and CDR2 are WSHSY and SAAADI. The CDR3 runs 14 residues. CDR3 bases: TGCGCCAGCAGTTCGGGACAGGGCCAAGAGACCCAGTACTTC. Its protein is CASSSGQGQETQYF.

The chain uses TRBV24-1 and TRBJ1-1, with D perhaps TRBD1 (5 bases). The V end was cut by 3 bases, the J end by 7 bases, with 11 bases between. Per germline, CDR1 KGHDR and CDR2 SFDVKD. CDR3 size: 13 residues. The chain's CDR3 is CATSDGGTFEAFF. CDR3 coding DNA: TGTGCCACCAGTGATGGGGGGACTTTTGAAGCTTTCTTT.

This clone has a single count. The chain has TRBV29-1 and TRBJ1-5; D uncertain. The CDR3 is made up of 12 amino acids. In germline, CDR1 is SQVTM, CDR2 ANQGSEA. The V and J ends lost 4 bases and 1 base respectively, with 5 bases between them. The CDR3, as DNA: TGCAGCGTTGCCCAGAGCAATCAGCCCCAGCATTTT. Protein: CSVAQSNQPQHF. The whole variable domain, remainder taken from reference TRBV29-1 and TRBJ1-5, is SAVISQKPSRDICQRGTSLTIQCQVDSQVTMMFWYRQQPGQSLTLIATANQGSEATYESGFVIDKFPISRPNLTFSTLTVSNMSPEDSSIYLCSVAQSNQPQHFGDGTRLSIL.

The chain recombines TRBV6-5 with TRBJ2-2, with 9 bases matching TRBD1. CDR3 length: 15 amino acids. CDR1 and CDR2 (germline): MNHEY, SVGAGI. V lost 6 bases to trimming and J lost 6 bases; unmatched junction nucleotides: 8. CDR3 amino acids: CASSAGTGPPGELFF. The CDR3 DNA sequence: TGTGCCAGCAGCGCCGGGACAGGGCCCCCCGGGGAGCTGTTTTTT.

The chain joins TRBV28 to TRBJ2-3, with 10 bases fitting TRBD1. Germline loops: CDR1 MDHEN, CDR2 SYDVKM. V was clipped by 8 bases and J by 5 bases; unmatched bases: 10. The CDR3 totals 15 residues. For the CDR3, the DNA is TGTGCCAGCTCTCAACCGGGACAGGGGAAAGATACGCAGTATTTT. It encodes CASSQPGQGKDTQYF.

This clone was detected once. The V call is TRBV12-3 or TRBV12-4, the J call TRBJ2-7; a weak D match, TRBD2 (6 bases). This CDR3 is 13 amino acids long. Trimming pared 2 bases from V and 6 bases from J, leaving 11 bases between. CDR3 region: CASSLTGETEQYF. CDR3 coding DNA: TGTGCCAGCAGTTTAACGGGAGAGACCGAGCAGTACTTC.

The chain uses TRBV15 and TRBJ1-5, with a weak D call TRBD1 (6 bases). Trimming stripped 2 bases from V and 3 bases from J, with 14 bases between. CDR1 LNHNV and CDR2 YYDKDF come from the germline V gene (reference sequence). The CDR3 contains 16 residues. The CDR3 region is CATSRSGEGLNQPQHF. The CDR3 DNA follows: TGTGCCACCAGCAGATCAGGGGAGGGTCTCAATCAGCCCCAGCATTTT.

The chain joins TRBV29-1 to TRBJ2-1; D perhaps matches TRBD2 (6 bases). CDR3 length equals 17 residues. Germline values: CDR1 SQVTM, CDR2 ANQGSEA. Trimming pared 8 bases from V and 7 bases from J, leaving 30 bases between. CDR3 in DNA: TGCAGCCCTAGGGGCGAACTGCCCCGACTAGAACTGAATGAGCAGTTCTTC. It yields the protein CSPRGELPRLELNEQFF.

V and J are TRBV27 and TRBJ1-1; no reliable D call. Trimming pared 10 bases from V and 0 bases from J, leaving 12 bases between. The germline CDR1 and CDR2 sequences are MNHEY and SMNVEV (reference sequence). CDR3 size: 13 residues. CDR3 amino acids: CATGSTVNTEAFF. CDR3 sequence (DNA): TGTGCCACCGGCTCGACTGTGAACACTGAAGCTTTCTTT.

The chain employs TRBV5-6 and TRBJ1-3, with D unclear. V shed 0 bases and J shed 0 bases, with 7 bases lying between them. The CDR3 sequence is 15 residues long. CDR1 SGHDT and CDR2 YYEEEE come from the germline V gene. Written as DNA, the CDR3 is TGTGCCAGCAGCTTGGCAGGCCTCTCTGGAAACACCATATATTTT. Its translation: CASSLAGLSGNTIYF. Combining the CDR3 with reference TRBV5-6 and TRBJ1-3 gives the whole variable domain DAGVTQSPTHLIKTRGQQVTLRCSPKSGHDTVSWYQQALGQGPQFIFQYYEEEERQRGNFPDRFSGHQFPNYSSELNVNALLLGDSALYLCASSLAGLSGNTIYFGEGSWLTVV.

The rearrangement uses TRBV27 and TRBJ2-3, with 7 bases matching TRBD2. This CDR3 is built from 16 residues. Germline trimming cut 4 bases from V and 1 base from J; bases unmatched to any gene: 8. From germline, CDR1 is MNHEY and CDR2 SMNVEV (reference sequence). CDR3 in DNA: TGTGCCAGCAGTTCGGTCGCGGGAGTAGGCACAGATACGCAGTATTTT. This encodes CASSSVAGVGTDTQYF.

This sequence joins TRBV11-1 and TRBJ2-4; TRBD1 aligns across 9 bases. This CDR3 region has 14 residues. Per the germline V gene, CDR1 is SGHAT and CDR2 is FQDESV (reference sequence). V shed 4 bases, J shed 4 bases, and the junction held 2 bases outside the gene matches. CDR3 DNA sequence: TGTGCCAGCAGCTACGGGACAGGGAAAAACATTCAGTACTTC. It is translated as CASSYGTGKNIQYF.

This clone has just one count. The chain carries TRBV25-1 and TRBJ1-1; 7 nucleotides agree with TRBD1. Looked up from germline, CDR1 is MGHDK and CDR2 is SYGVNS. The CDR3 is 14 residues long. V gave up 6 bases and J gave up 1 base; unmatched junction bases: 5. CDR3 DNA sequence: TGTGCCAGCAGGCAAGGGACAGCGAACACTGAAGCTTTCTTT. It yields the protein CASRQGTANTEAFF.

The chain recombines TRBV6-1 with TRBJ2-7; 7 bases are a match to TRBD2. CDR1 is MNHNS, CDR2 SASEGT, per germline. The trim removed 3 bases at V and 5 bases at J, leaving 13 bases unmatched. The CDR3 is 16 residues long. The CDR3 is CASSEGLSGKSHEQYF. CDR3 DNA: TGTGCCAGCAGTGAGGGGTTGAGCGGGAAGTCCCACGAGCAGTACTTC.

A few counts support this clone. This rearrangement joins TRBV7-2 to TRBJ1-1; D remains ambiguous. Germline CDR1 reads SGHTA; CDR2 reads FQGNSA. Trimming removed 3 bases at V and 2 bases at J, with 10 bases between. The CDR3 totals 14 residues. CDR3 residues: CASSFGSPNTEAFF. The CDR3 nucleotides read TGTGCCAGCAGCTTTGGCAGTCCCAACACTGAAGCTTTCTTT.

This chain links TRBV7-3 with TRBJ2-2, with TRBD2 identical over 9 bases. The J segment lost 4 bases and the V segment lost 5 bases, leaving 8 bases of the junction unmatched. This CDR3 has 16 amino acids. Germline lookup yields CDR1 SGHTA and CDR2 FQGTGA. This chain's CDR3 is CASSPIAGAVTGELFF. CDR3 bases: TGTGCCAGCAGCCCTATAGCGGGAGCGGTCACCGGGGAGCTGTTTTTT.

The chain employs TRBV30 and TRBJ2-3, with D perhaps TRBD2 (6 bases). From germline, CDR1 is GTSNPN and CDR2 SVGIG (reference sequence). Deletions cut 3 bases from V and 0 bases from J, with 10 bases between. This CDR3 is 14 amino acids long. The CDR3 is CAWSGGGSTDTQYF. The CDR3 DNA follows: TGTGCCTGGAGCGGGGGTGGGAGCACAGATACGCAGTATTTT. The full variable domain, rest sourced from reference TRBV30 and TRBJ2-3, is SQTIHQWPATLVQPVGSPLSLECTVEGTSNPNLYWYRQAAGRGLQLLFYSVGIGQISSEVPQNLSASRPQDRQFILSSKKLLLSDSGFYLCAWSGGGSTDTQYFGPGTRLTVL.

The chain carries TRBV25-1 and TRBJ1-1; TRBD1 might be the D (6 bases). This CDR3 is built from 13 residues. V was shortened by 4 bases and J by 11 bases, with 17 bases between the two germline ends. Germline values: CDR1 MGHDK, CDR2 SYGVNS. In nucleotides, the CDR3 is TGTGCCAGCAGTGCAGACAGGAGCCGGCGGGCTTTCTTT. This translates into CASSADRSRRAFF.

CDR3: CAISAGQGAYNEQFF. CDR3 in DNA: TGTGCCATCAGTGCGGGACAGGGGGCCTACAATGAGCAGTTCTTC. This chain joins TRBV10-3 and TRBJ2-1, with 11 bases lining up with TRBD1. Trimming removed 4 bases from V and 2 bases from J; junction bases left unmatched: 1. Germline CDR1 is ENHRY and CDR2 is SYGVKD. The CDR3 is made up of 15 amino acids.

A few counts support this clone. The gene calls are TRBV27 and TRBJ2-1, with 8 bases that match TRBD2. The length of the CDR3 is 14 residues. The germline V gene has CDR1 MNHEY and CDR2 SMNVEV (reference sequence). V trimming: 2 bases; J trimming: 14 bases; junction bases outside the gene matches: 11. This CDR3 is CASSLGIAGRYEFF. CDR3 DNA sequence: TGTGCCAGCAGTTTAGGAATAGCGGGACGTTATGAGTTCTTC.

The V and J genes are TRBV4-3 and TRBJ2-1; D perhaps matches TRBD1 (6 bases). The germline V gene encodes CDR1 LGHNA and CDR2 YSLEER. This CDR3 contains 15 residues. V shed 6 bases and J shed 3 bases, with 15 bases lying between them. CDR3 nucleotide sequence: TGCGCCAGCAGTCTGACGATGACAGGCTACAATGAGCAGTTCTTC. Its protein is CASSLTMTGYNEQFF.

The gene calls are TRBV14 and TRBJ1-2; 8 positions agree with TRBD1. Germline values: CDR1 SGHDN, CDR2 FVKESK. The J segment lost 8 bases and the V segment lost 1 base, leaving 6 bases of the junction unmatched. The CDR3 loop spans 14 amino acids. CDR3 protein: CASSQGTGREGYTF. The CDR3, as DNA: TGTGCCAGCAGCCAAGGGACAGGGAGGGAAGGCTACACCTTC. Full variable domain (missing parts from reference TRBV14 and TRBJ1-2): EAGVTQFPSHSVIEKGQTVTLRCDPISGHDNLYWYRRVMGKEIKFLLHFVKESKQDESGMPNNRFLAERTGGTYSTLKVQPAELEDSGVYFCASSQGTGREGYTFGSGTRLTVV.

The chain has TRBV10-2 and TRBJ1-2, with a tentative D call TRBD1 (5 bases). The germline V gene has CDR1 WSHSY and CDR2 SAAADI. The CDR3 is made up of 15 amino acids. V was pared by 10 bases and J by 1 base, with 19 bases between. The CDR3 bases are TGCGCCACAGTCCCCGGGACGGAGGGTAACTATGGCTACACCTTC. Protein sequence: CATVPGTEGNYGYTF.

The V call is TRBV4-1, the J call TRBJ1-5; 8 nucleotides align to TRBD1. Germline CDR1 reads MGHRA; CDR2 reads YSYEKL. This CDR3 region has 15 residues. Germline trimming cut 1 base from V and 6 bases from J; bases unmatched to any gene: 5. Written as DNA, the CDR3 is TGCGCCAGCAGCCAAGTCAGGGGGCTTGGTCAGCCCCAGCATTTT. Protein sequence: CASSQVRGLGQPQHF.

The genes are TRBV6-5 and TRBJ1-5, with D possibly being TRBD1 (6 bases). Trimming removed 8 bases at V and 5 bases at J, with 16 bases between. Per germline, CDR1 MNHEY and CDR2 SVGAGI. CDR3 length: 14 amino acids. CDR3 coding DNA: TGTGCCAGCGGATACGCAGGGGTAGATCAGCCCCAGCATTTT. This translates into CASGYAGVDQPQHF.

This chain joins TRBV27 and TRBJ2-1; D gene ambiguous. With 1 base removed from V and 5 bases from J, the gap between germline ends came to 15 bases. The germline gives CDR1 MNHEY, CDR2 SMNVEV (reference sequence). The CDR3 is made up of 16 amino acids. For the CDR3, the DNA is TGTGCCAGCAGTTTATTTGCCCCGTCGAGGAACAATGAGCAGTTCTTC. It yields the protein CASSLFAPSRNNEQFF.

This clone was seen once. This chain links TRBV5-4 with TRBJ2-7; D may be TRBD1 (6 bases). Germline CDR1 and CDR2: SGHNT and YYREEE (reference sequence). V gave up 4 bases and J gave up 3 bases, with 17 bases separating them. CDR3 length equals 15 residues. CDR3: CASSPPPGAHYEQYF. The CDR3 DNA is TGTGCCAGCAGCCCACCCCCAGGGGCCCACTACGAGCAGTACTTC.